A selection of T cell receptor beta chains follows, all from one sample in a study of OX40 agonist ivuxolimab in advanced cancers. TCRdb's copy holds only in-frame clones and misses some; the assay was immunoSEQ multiplex PCR. This sample has some 37,000 clones; over 75% occur once, and the top ten carry 21%. Sequencing was performed on CD4+ or CD8+ T cells sorted from blood, taken in a trial of the OX40 agonist ivuxolimab. The receptors shown here come from an adult with an advanced solid tumor such as melanoma, head and neck, liver or kidney cancer. CDR3s include the opening cysteine and the closing phenylalanine or tryptophan. A D gene is named only where the DNA matches it firmly.

d_call	v_call	j_call	cdr3_aa
-	TRBV2	TRBJ2-1	CASTGTSYNEQFF
-	TRBV4-2	TRBJ1-1	CASSQEGYTEAFF
-	TRBV2	TRBJ2-7	CASSLRVEQYF
-	TRBV19	TRBJ2-7	CARWRHSLYEQYF
-	TRBV7-6	TRBJ1-2	CASSFPETESNYGYTF
-	TRBV5-1	TRBJ2-5	CASSLIGHTQETQYF
TRBD2	TRBV19	TRBJ2-7	CASSIAGGSYEQYF
-	TRBV29-1	TRBJ1-2	CSVEFPEYGYTF
-	TRBV9	TRBJ1-1	CASSVGTGDTEAFF
TRBD1	TRBV30	TRBJ2-1	CACAGTGGRDEQFF
TRBD1	TRBV27	TRBJ2-3	CASSLFYGTGSKDTQYF
-	TRBV6-6	TRBJ2-7	CASSYVGESSYEQYF
-	TRBV28	TRBJ2-3	CASSRFSDSAGDTQYF
-	TRBV28	TRBJ2-7	CASRDGSSYEQYF
-	TRBV27	TRBJ2-3	CASGLETSTDTQYF
-	TRBV2	TRBJ1-5	CASSEAWGEGNQPQHF
TRBD1	TRBV4-1	TRBJ1-2	CASSQVPGQGAHNYGYTF
-	TRBV6-1	TRBJ2-7	CASSVGAGRGAYEQYF
-	TRBV27	TRBJ1-1	CASSLSENTEAFF
-	TRBV4-2	TRBJ2-1	CASSQDRGSSYNEQFF
TRBD1	TRBV4-1	TRBJ1-4	CASSDRTKGATNKKLFF
-	TRBV7-9	TRBJ2-7	CASSLRGYEQYF
-	TRBV5-3	TRBJ1-6	CARSLETWFRGLNSPLHF
-	TRBV28	TRBJ1-2	CASSTPDPGYGYTF
TRBD1	TRBV7-9	TRBJ2-1	CASSNPGQGEYEQFF
-	TRBV30	TRBJ2-2	CALSSTGELFF
-	TRBV5-1	TRBJ1-4	CASSHGAEIGKLFF
-	TRBV2	TRBJ1-2	CASLQDNYGYTF
-	TRBV6-6	TRBJ1-1	CASSPERGTEAFF
TRBD2	TRBV30	TRBJ2-1	CAWSKTSRNHEQFF
-	TRBV6-1	TRBJ1-1	CASSEGYYTEAFF
TRBD2	TRBV27	TRBJ2-7	CASSPLAGDYEQYF
TRBD1	TRBV7-9	TRBJ2-7	CASSLFAGGNEQYF
TRBD1	TRBV28	TRBJ1-4	CASSLGPGQRNEKLFF
-	TRBV21-1	TRBJ1-5	CASSSPGQGPYSNQPQHF
-	TRBV27	TRBJ1-2	CASSDSPNYGYTF
TRBD1	TRBV6-5	TRBJ1-1	CASSYSGTGSTEAFF
TRBD2	TRBV5-6	TRBJ2-1	CASSLGAGGFNEQFF
-	TRBV7-2	-	CASSQGWPYEQYF
-	TRBV4-3	TRBJ1-6	CASSQYRQGHSPLHF
-	TRBV30	TRBJ1-1	CAWTSSPGGTEAFF
TRBD1	TRBV7-8	TRBJ2-5	CASSFGTGDRETQYF
-	TRBV6-1	TRBJ2-1	CASSPSDSYNEQFF
-	TRBV7-8	TRBJ2-7	CASSFASTYEQYF
-	TRBV5-6	TRBJ2-3	CASSLASDTQYF
TRBD1	TRBV9	TRBJ2-2	CASSAPGQGLSGELFF
TRBD2	TRBV9	TRBJ2-3	CASSVGFQRGTSRDTQYF
TRBD1	TRBV30	TRBJ2-7	CAWRDPSGTGVQYF
TRBD1	TRBV7-6	TRBJ1-1	CASSLSGGGGLNTEAFF
TRBD1	TRBV29-1	TRBJ1-1	CSVADRGSTEAFF
-	TRBV28	TRBJ1-1	CASSLVSQGNMNTEAFF
TRBD2	TRBV7-9	TRBJ2-5	CASSQRTSGMGETQYF
-	TRBV11-2	TRBJ2-7	CASSLWSYEQYF
TRBD2	TRBV10-2	TRBJ2-1	CASSGLSGGAINEQFF
-	TRBV25-1	TRBJ1-1	CASSEARGRDTEAFF
-	TRBV7-8	TRBJ1-1	CASSSSRATNTEAFF
-	TRBV5-6	TRBJ2-2	CASSLPRPGELFF
TRBD1	TRBV19	TRBJ2-3	CASRTGADTQYF
-	TRBV28	TRBJ1-2	CASSYSTAKGYTF
-	TRBV30	TRBJ1-1	CAWSPGADKAFF